This TCR beta chain was recorded in a study of blood T cell repertoires in COVID-19 (TCRdb year 2020). For the study in its entirety: Samples covering the acute and convalescent phases of COVID-19 were provided by collaborators in the United States, Italy and Spain. A freely available public database, intended as a resource for researchers studying the immune response to SARS-CoV-2, is where the repertoires were released. The dataset comprised deeply sampled blood TCRbeta repertoires from subjects exposed to, actively infected with, or recovered from COVID-19. The material from the prospective study consisted of cDNA or gDNA derived from T cells, B-cell-depleted T cells, or PBMCs. HLA class I and class II types, where available, came from metadata supplied by the sample provider rather than from assay-based typing. Samples were obtained from the ongoing ImmuneRACE study (first 160 participants) and from 1,254 subjects provided by 6 global collaborators. The sample metadata nearly always contained a de-identified subject ID, COVID-19 status, age in years and sex.

The CDR3 starts with the cysteine, ends with the phenylalanine, and has 17 residues. The entry retains the CDR3 DNA only, 51 bases that are in frame from base 1. CDR1 and CDR2 are drawn from the germline V gene: SGDLS, YYNGEE. Trimming takes 0 bases off V and 1 base off J; junction bases not matched to a gene: 5. General study outcomes and caveats: Clinical and demographic metadata were provided uncurated, with the amount varying by source and participant.

On this clone itself: No cognate antigen has been identified for it. Qualities for individual bases were not recorded, and no much larger clone is one base off.

TCRbeta CDR3 regions were amplified from genomic DNA by means of the immunoSEQ Assay, a bias-controlled multiplex PCR. On the authors' methods: The number of nucleated cells in each sample was estimated by amplification of reference gene primers within the assay. To quantify the absolute abundance of each unique TCRbeta CDR3 rearrangement, sequence reads were collapsed and filtered. Productive Simpson clonality was computed per sample as the square root of Simpson's diversity index over productive rearrangements. TCRdb took over this immuneACCESS table, retaining in-frame rearrangements with V and J assigned. Such tables are incomplete; in checked studies, under half of the missing clones stem from an unresolved V gene, and the remainder is unexplained. V, J and clone size are those of that table, while D and trimming were read from the DNA. The sample table lists approximately 90,000 clones, 80% of them with a count of one. Jointly, the top ten make up over 15% of the sample.

Whole blood was collected in K2EDTA tubes by collaborating institutions according to the institutions' own protocols. For TCRbeta analysis, collaborator samples were shipped as frozen whole blood, as isolated PBMCs, or as DNA extracted from either sample type. This receptor chain uses TRBV9 and TRBJ2-3, and TRBD2 aligns with 10 junction nucleotides. This sequence originates from a woman of 80 years or more with acute or convalescent COVID-19. Sequenced material: peripheral blood. CDR3 region: CASSVGISGGGTDTQYF. The DNA reads TGTGCCAGCAGCGTAGGTATCAGCGGGGGGGGCACAGATACGCAGTATTTT.